This T cell receptor beta chain comes out of a study of cytomegalovirus exposure and HLA in healthy donors. Background on the study: As released early, the data held approximately 80 million unique TCRs from HLA-typed donors.

As regards this clone: Its antigen remains unidentified.

With 60 Vbeta and 13 Jbeta primers, the PCR was carried out. This table comes from immunoSEQ multiplex PCR, and its TCRdb copy is limited to in-frame clones, with some not included. The sample includes over 150,000 clones, 80% to 90% of them seen just once. There are 14 residues in the CDR3. Germline assignment: CDR1 LGHNA and CDR2 YSLEER. With 4 bases removed from V and 2 bases from J, the gap between germline ends came to 11 bases. Study results and caveats: The dataset shows that most TCR sequences were rare, while some public TCRs occurred in many donors.

Donors were ostensibly healthy at sampling, although undocumented immune exposures were probable. This clonotype was sampled from a man aged 50-59 years in good health and CMV-seropositive. This chain links TRBV4-3 with TRBJ1-2; tentative D call: TRBD1 (6 bases). Sample: PBMCs. CDR3 bases: TGCGCCAGCAGCCGGGGGGGGCAGAACTATGGCTACACCTTC. The encoded protein is CASSRGGQNYGYTF.